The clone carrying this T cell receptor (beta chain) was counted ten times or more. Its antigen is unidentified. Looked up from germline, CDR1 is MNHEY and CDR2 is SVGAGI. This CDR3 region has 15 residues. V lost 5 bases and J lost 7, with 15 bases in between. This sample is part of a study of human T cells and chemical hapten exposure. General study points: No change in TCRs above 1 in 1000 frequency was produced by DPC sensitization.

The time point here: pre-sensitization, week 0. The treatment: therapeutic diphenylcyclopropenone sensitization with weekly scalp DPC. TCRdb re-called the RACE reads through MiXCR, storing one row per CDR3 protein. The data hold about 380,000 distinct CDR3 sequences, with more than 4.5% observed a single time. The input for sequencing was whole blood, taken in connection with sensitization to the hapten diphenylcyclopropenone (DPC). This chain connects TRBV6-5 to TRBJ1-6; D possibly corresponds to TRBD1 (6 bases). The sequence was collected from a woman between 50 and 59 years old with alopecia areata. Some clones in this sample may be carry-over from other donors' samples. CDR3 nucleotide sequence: TGTGCCAGCAGTGCCTTAGGGGGTGTCAATTCACCCCTCCACTTT. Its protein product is CASSALGGVNSPLHF.